The present T cell receptor (beta chain) was sequenced within a study of blood T cell repertoires in COVID-19. Study-level information: For recovered donors of Cohort 3, there were two negative PCRs, clearance, or symptom resolution.

Clinical histories supplied by participants themselves formed the basis of cohort assignment. This clone occurred once. Assay used: immunoSEQ multiplex PCR; TCRdb lists only in-frame clones, some missing. The repertoire holds roughly 340,000 clones, with 80% to 90% as singletons. The sample consisted of PBMCs or T cells enriched from blood (not recorded which). The source is a man aged 35 to 55 in a cohort exposed to, infected with or recovered from COVID-19 (not recorded which).

The CDR3 bases are TGCGCCAGCAGCTTCGGGACAGACTCTGGAAACACCATATATTTT. Encoded protein: CASSFGTDSGNTIYF. The chain uses TRBV5-1 and TRBJ1-3, with 7 bases that match TRBD1. V dropped 2 bases and J dropped 0; count of bases not matched to a gene: 2. CDR1 is SGHRS and CDR2 is YFSETQ in the germline V gene. This CDR3 is built from 15 residues.